The 17 T cell receptor beta chains given below trace back to one sample, sequenced in a study of cytomegalovirus exposure and HLA in healthy donors. It was with 60 Vbeta and 13 Jbeta primers that the PCR ran. Libraries were prepared by immunoSEQ multiplex PCR; TCRdb keeps only in-frame clonotypes and omits some of them. The repertoire holds some 130,000 clones, with approximately 61% as singletons. The sample comprised PBMCs. Receptors originate from a woman between 40 and 55 years old in good health and CMV-seronegative.

CDR3 DNA: TGTGCCAGCAGCCCCGGGACAGCCTACGAGCAGTACTTC. Translating it yields CASSPGTAYEQYF. V gene TRBV5-6 combines with J gene TRBJ2-7, with 7 bases lining up with TRBD1. Germline trimming cut 4 bases from V and 2 bases from J; bases unmatched to any gene: 3. The CDR3 extends over 13 amino acids. Germline-derived CDR1 and CDR2 are SGHDT and YYEEEE.

This clone came up a few times. V usage is TRBV5-6 and J usage is TRBJ1-1; D is ambiguous. V lost 2 bases and J 5 bases, leaving 4 bases between the germline ends. Germline CDR1 reads SGHDT; CDR2 reads YYEEEE. The length of the CDR3 is 11 residues. CDR3 loop: CASSLRTEAFF. The CDR3 DNA reads as TGTGCCAGCAGCTTACGGACTGAAGCTTTCTTT.

The CDR3 DNA sequence: TGTGCCAGCAGCCGTTGGACAGGGACTCTCGGAAACACCATATATTTT. As protein: CASSRWTGTLGNTIYF. This chain connects TRBV5-6 to TRBJ1-3; 8 bases are shared with TRBD1. CDR3 length: 16 residues. Germline CDR1 SGHDT, CDR2 YYEEEE. V trimming: 4 bases; J trimming: 4 bases; junction bases outside the gene matches: 10.

The rearrangement uses TRBV7-3 and TRBJ1-1; tentative D call: TRBD1 (6 bases). The V end lost 5 bases, the J end lost 6 bases, and 13 bases lay between the germline ends. In germline, CDR1 is SGHTA, CDR2 FQGTGA. CDR3 length: 13 amino acids. The CDR3 sequence: CASSPQAGAEAFF. The CDR3 DNA sequence: TGTGCCAGCAGCCCACAGGCAGGGGCTGAAGCTTTCTTT.

The rearrangement links TRBV7-8 to TRBJ2-1; TRBD1 aligns across 7 bases. Trimming took 3 bases from V and 10 from J; bases not matched to a gene: 6. CDR3 length equals 13 residues. Germline V gene sequence: CDR1 SGHVS, CDR2 FQNEAQ. The CDR3 reads CASSLDRFREQFF. DNA for the CDR3: TGTGCCAGCAGCTTGGACAGGTTCAGGGAGCAGTTCTTC.

The chain uses TRBV28 and TRBJ1-4, with 9 bases that match TRBD1. Germline V gene sequence: CDR1 MDHEN, CDR2 SYDVKM. V lost 3 bases, J lost 8 bases, and 16 bases stayed unmatched. There are 18 residues in the CDR3. The CDR3 sequence: CASSFSSPGTGFREKLFF. The DNA for the CDR3 is TGTGCCAGCAGTTTTAGCTCGCCCGGGACAGGGTTCCGCGAAAAACTGTTTTTT.

Only a few counts were recorded for this clone. The CDR3 loop reads CASSFPPSGTGGLTGELFF. In DNA, the CDR3 is TGCGCCAGCAGCTTTCCTCCCTCCGGGACAGGGGGTCTCACCGGGGAGCTGTTTTTT. This chain uses TRBV5-1 with TRBJ2-2, with 11 bases matching TRBD1. Germline trimming cut 2 bases from V and 4 bases from J; bases unmatched to any gene: 13. Germline CDR1 is SGHRS and CDR2 is YFSETQ. The CDR3 loop spans 19 amino acids. The full variable domain, completed using reference TRBV5-1 and TRBJ2-2, is KAGVTQTPRYLIKTRGQQVTLSCSPISGHRSVSWYQQTPGQGLQFLFEYFSETQRNKGNFPGRFSGRQFSNSRSEMNVSTLELGDSALYLCASSFPPSGTGGLTGELFFGEGSRLTVL.

The chain combines TRBV29-1 with TRBJ2-5; D might be TRBD2 (6 bases). The last part of the DNA fits TRBJ2-7 better; the J call may be wrong. Germline lookup yields CDR1 SQVTM and CDR2 ANQGSEA. CDR3 length: 16 residues. The CDR3 DNA reads as TGCAGCGTTGAAGATCGTGGCCGGGGGTCGGAGAGCGAGCAGTACTTC. It yields the protein CSVEDRGRGSESEQYF.

This chain links TRBV9 with TRBJ2-5; TRBD2 agrees at 9 bases. Looked up from germline, CDR1 is SGDLS and CDR2 is YYNGEE. The CDR3 spans 16 residues. J was trimmed by 1 base and V by 0 bases; bases with no gene match: 4. The CDR3 DNA sequence: TGTGCCAGCAGCGTAGTTGGGCGGGGGGGCCAAGAGACCCAGTACTTC. It is translated as CASSVVGRGGQETQYF.

The chain is built from TRBV30 and TRBJ1-1; 10 bases are a match to TRBD1. The CDR3 has 14 amino acids. Trimming at V came to 5 bases and at J to 3 bases, leaving 6 bases not matched to a gene. Germline V gene sequence: CDR1 GTSNPN, CDR2 SVGIG (reference sequence). CDR3 bases: TGTGCCTGGTGGCCGGGACAGGGGCACACTGAAGCTTTCTTT. Translated, it gives CAWWPGQGHTEAFF. Complete variable domain (other parts from reference TRBV30 and TRBJ1-1): SQTIHQWPATLVQPVGSPLSLECTVEGTSNPNLYWYRQAAGRGLQLLFYSVGIGQISSEVPQNLSASRPQDRQFILSSKKLLLSDSGFYLCAWWPGQGHTEAFFGQGTRLTVV.

The chain combines TRBV7-3 with TRBJ2-3; maybe TRBD2 (5 bases). The CDR3 loop spans 14 amino acids. Germline CDR1 and CDR2: SGHTA and FQGTGA. V gave up 4 bases and J gave up 2 bases, with 10 bases separating them. In DNA form, the CDR3 reads TGTGCCAGCAGCTCCTCGGGGATCACAGATACGCAGTATTTT. Translated, it gives CASSSSGITDTQYF. Full variable domain (outside the CDR3, taken from reference TRBV7-3 and TRBJ2-3): GAGVSQTPSNKVTEKGKYVELRCDPISGHTALYWYRQSLGQGPEFLIYFQGTGAADDSGLPNDRFFAVRPEGSVSTLKIQRTERGDSAVYLCASSSSGITDTQYFGPGTRLTVL.

The chain joins TRBV4-3 to TRBJ1-5, with TRBD1 identical over 9 bases. V lost 8 bases, J lost 1 base, and 9 bases stayed unmatched. The germline V gene has CDR1 LGHNA and CDR2 YSLEER. This CDR3 contains 16 residues. The CDR3 reads CASRDRAIGSNQPQHF. CDR3 DNA: TGCGCCAGCCGGGACAGGGCGATCGGCAGCAATCAGCCCCAGCATTTT.

The chain has TRBV7-9 and TRBJ2-7; TRBD2 might be the D (7 bases). CDR3 length: 19 residues. Trimming stripped 3 bases from V and 3 bases from J, with 27 bases between. Germline V gives CDR1 SEHNR, CDR2 FQNEAQ (reference sequence). CDR3 region: CASSLRGGAAVLKNYEQYF. CDR3 nucleotides: TGTGCCAGCAGCTTGCGAGGGGGGGCCGCCGTCTTGAAAAACTACGAGCAGTACTTC.

A single count supports this clone. This rearrangement joins TRBV29-1 to TRBJ1-2; D is perhaps TRBD1 (5 bases). V shed 5 bases and J shed 8 bases, with 18 bases lying between them. The CDR3 sequence is 13 residues long. The germline gives CDR1 SQVTM, CDR2 ANQGSEA. DNA of the CDR3: TGCAGCGTTCTGGGGCCCGCCCGCCGGGGCTACACCTTC. Its protein is CSVLGPARRGYTF. Looking up the rest from reference TRBV29-1 and TRBJ1-2 gives the full variable domain: SAVISQKPSRDICQRGTSLTIQCQVDSQVTMMFWYRQQPGQSLTLIATANQGSEATYESGFVIDKFPISRPNLTFSTLTVSNMSPEDSSIYLCSVLGPARRGYTFGSGTRLTVV.

The chain recombines TRBV18 with TRBJ1-4; 7 bases are shared with TRBD1. Germline V gene sequence: CDR1 KGHSH, CDR2 LQKENI. The CDR3 has 14 residues. J gave up 7 bases and V 3 bases, and 5 bases lay outside the gene matches. The CDR3 protein is CASSPRQGGEKLFF. As DNA, the CDR3 is TGTGCCAGCTCACCTAGACAGGGAGGTGAAAAACTGTTTTTT.

This clone showed up just a few times. The chain joins TRBV30 to TRBJ1-1; D is perhaps TRBD1 (6 bases). This CDR3 is 14 amino acids long. The germline gives CDR1 GTSNPN, CDR2 SVGIG (reference sequence). V lost 2 bases and J 4 bases, leaving 14 bases between the germline ends. CDR3 sequence: CAWSRVGGGTEAFF. The DNA for the CDR3 is TGTGCCTGGAGTCGTGTAGGGGGGGGCACTGAAGCTTTCTTT.

The chain couples TRBV11-2 to TRBJ2-7, with 9 bases lining up with TRBD2. CDR3 size: 14 residues. Germline lookup yields CDR1 SGHAT and CDR2 FQNNGV. V lost 8 bases and J lost 0; bases outside the gene matches: 5. The CDR3 loop reads CASGGGVGSYEQYF. CDR3 coding DNA: TGTGCCAGCGGCGGGGGGGTTGGCTCCTACGAGCAGTACTTC.